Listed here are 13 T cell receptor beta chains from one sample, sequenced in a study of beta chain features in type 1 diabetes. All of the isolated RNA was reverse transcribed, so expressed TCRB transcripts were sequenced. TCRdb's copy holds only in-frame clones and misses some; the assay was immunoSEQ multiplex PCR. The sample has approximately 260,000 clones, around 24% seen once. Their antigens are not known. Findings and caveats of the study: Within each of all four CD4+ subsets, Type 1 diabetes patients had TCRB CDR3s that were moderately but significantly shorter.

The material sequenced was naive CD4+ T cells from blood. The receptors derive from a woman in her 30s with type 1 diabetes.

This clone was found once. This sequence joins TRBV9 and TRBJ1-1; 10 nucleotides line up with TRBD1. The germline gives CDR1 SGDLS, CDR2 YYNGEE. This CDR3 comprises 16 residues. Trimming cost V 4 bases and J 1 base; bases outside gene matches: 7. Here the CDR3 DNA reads TGTGCCAGCAGCAGACAGGGGGCATTGGGGAACACTGAAGCTTTCTTT. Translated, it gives CASSRQGALGNTEAFF. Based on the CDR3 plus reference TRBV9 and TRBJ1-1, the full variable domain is DSGVTQTPKHLITATGQRVTLRCSPRSGDLSVYWYQQSLDQGLQFLIQYYNGEERAKGNILERFSAQQFPDLHSELNLSSLELGDSALYFCASSRQGALGNTEAFFGQGTRLTVV.

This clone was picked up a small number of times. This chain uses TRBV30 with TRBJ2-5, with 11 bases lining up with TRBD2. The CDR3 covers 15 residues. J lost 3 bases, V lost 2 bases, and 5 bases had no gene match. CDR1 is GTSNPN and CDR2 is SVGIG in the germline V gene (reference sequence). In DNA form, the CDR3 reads TGTGCCTGGAGTACCGGGACTAGCGGAAAAGAGACCCAGTACTTC. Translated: CAWSTGTSGKETQYF. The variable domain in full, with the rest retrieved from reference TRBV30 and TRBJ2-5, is SQTIHQWPATLVQPVGSPLSLECTVEGTSNPNLYWYRQAAGRGLQLLFYSVGIGQISSEVPQNLSASRPQDRQFILSSKKLLLSDSGFYLCAWSTGTSGKETQYFGPGTRLLVL.

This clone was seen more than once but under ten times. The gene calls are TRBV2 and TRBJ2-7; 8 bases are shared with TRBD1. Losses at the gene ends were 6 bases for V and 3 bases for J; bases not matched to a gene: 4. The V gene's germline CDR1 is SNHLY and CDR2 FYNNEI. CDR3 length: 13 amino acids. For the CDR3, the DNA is TGTGCCAGCAGCTCAGGGGGCCTCTACGAGCAGTACTTC. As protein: CASSSGGLYEQYF.

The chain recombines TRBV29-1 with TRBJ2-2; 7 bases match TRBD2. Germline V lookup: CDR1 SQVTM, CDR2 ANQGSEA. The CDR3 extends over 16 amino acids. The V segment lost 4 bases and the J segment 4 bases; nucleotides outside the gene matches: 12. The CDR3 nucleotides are TGCAGCGTTGGGGGTTATTGGGGGGAGGGCACCGGGGAGCTGTTTTTT. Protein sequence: CSVGGYWGEGTGELFF.

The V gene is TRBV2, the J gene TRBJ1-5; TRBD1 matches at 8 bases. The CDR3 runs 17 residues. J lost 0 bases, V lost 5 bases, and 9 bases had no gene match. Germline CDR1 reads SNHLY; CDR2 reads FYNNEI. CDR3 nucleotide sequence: TGTGCCAGCAGTAGGGACAGGCCCCGAAATAGCAATCAGCCCCAGCATTTT. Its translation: CASSRDRPRNSNQPQHF.

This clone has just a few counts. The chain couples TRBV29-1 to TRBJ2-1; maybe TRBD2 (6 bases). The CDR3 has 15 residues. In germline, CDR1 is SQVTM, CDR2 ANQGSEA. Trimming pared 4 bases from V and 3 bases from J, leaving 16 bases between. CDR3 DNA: TGCAGCGTTGCAAGATATCGGGACTTCTACAATGAGCAGTTCTTC. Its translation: CSVARYRDFYNEQFF.

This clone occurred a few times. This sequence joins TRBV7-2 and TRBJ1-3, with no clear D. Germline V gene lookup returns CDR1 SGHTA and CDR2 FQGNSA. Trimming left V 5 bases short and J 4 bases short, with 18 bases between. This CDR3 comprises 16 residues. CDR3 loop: CASSPEVRELGNTIYF. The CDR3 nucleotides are TGTGCCAGCAGCCCAGAGGTCCGGGAATTAGGAAACACCATATATTTT.

In DNA, the CDR3 is TGTGCCAGCAGTGAACGACAGGGCTACGAGCAGTACTTC. This translates into CASSERQGYEQYF. This rearrangement joins TRBV2 to TRBJ2-7; 7 bases line up with TRBD1. CDR3 length equals 13 residues. CDR1 is SNHLY and CDR2 is FYNNEI in the germline V gene. V lost 2 bases, J lost 3 bases, and 1 base stayed unmatched.

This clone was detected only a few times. CDR3 bases: TGTGCCAGCAGCTATGTCCGGGACAGGACATCCTACGAGCAGTACTTC. It is translated as CASSYVRDRTSYEQYF. The chain combines TRBV7-2 with TRBJ2-7, with TRBD1 matching 8 bases. Trimming removed 4 bases from V and 1 base from J; junction bases left unmatched: 9. CDR3 length equals 16 residues. CDR1 and CDR2 from the germline V gene are SGHTA and FQGNSA.

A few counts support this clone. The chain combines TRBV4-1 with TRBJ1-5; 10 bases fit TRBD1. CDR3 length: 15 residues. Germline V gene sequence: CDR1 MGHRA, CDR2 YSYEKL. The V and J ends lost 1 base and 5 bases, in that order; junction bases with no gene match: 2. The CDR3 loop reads CASSQGDRGDQPQHF. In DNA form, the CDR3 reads TGCGCCAGCAGCCAAGGGGACAGGGGCGATCAGCCCCAGCATTTT.

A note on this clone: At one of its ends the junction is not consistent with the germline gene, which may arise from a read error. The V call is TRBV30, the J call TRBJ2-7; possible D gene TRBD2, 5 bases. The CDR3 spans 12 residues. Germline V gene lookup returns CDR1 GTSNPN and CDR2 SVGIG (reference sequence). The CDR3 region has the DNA TGTGCCTGGAGCTCGAAGGAGGAGAGTCAGATCTTC. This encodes CAWSSKEESQIF. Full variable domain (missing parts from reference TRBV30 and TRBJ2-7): SQTIHQWPATLVQPVGSPLSLECTVEGTSNPNLYWYRQAAGRGLQLLFYSVGIGQISSEVPQNLSASRPQDRQFILSSKKLLLSDSGFYLCAWSSKEESQIFGPGTRLTVT.

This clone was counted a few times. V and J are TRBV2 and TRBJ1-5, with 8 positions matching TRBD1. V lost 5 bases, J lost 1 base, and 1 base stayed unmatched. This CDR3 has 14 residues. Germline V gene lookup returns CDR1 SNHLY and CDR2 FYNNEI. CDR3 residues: CASSRQGSNQPQHF. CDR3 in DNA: TGTGCCAGCAGTAGACAGGGGAGCAATCAGCCCCAGCATTTT.

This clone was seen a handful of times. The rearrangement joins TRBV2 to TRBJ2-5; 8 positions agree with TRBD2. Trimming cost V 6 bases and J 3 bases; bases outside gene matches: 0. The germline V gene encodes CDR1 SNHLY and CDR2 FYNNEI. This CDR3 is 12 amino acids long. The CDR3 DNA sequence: TGTGCCAGCAGGCGGGAGGAAGAGACCCAGTACTTC. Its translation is CASRREEETQYF.